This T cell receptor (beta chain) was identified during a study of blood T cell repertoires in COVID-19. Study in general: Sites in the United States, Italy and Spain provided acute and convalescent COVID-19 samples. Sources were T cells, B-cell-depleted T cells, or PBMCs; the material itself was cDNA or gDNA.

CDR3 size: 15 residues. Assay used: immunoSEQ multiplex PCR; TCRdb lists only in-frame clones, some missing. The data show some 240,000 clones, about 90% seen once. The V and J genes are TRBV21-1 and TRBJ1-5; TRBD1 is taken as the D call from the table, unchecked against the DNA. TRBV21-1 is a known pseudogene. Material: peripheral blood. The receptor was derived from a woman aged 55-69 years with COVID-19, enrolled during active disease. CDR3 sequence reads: CASSNLWTANQPQHF. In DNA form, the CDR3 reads TGTGCCAGCAGCAATTTGTGGACAGCTAATCAGCCCCAGCATTTT.